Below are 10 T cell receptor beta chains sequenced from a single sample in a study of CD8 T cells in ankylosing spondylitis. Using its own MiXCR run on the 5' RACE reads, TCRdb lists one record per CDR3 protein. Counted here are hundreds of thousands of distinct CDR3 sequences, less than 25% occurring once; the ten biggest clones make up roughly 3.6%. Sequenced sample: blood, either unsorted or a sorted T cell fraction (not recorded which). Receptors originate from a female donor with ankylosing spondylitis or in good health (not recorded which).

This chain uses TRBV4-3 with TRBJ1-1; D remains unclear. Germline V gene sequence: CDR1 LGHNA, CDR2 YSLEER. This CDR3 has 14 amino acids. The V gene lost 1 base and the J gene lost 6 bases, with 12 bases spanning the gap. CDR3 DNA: TGCGCCAGCAGCCAAGCCGTCAGTTGGGCTGAAGCTTTCTTT. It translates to CASSQAVSWAEAFF.

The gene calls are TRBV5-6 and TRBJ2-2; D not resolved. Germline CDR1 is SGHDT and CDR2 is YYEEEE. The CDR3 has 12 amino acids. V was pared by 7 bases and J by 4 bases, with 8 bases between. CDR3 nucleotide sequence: TGTGCCAGCTTCCGTGGCACCGGGGAGCTGTTTTTT. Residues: CASFRGTGELFF.

The CDR3 DNA sequence: TGTGCCAGCAGCTTAGAGGCTAGCGGGAGGATGCGGGGGCAGTACTTC. Translation: CASSLEASGRMRGQYF. The rearrangement uses TRBV7-2 and TRBJ2-7; 11 bases match TRBD2. CDR3 size: 16 residues. V trimming: 1 base; J trimming: 9 bases; junction bases outside the gene matches: 11. From germline, CDR1 is SGHTA and CDR2 FQGNSA.

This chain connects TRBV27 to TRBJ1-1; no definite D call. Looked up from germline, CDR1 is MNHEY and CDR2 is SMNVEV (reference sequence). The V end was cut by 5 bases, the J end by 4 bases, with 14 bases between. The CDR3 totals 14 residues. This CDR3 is CASSPVPDSTEAFF. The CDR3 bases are TGTGCCAGCAGTCCGGTCCCGGATTCCACTGAAGCTTTCTTT.

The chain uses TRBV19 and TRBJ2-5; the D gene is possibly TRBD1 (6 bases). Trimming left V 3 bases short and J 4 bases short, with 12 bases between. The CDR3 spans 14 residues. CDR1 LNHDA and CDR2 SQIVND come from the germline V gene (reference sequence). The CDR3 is CASSMDRGGETQYF. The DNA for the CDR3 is TGTGCCAGTAGTATGGACAGAGGGGGAGAGACCCAGTACTTC.

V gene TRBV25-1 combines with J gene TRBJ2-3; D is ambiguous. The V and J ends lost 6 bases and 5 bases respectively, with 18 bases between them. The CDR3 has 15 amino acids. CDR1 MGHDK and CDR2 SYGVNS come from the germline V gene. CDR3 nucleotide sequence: TGTGCCAGCAGCGCGCATGAAGCCAAAGGAGATACGCAGTATTTT. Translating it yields CASSAHEAKGDTQYF.

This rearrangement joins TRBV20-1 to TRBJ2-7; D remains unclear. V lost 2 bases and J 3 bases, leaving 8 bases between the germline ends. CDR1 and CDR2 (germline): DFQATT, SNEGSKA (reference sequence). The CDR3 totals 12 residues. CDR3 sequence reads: CSARQGYYEQYF. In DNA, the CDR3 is TGCAGTGCTAGACAAGGGTACTACGAGCAGTACTTC.

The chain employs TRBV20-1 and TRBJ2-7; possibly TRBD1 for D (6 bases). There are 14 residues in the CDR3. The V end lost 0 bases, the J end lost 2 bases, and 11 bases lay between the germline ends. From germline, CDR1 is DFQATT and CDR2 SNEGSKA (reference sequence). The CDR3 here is CSARDGTHTYEQYF. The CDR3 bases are TGCAGTGCTAGAGACGGGACACATACCTACGAGCAGTACTTC.

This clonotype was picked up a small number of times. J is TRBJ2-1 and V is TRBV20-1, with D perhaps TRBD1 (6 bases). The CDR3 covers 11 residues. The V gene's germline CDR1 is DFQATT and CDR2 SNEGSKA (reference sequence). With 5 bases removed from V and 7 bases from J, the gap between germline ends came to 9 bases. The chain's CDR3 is CSARRGNEQFF. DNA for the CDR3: TGCAGTGCTCGAAGGGGGAATGAGCAGTTCTTC.

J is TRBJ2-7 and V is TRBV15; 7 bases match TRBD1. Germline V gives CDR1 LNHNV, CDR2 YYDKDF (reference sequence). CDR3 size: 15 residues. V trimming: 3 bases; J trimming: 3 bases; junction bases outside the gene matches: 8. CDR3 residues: CATSREQGSFYEQYF. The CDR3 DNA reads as TGTGCCACCAGCAGGGAACAGGGGAGCTTCTACGAGCAGTACTTC.